The rows below give T cell receptor beta chains drawn from one sample of a study of identical twins. Each CDR3 protein is one row after TCRdb ran MiXCR on the 5' RACE reads. The sample lists about 220,000 distinct CDR3 sequences, less than 10% seen once, with around 5.1% in the top ten. Material for sequencing was memory (CD45RO+) T cells sorted from blood. The origin of the receptors is a young woman in good health. The CDR3 runs from the conserved cysteine through the conserved F or W. Fields, in order: D gene, V gene, clone size, CDR3 length, J gene, CDR3 protein, CDR3 DNA. D genes are given only for firm matches. Only part of the rows carry a size: once, few, many, or a class if the clone is expanded.

d_gene: TRBD2; v_gene: TRBV7-9; abundance: NA; len: 15; j_gene: TRBJ2-1; CDR3aa: CASSPRLAVSNEQFF; CDR3nt: TGTGCCAGCAGCCCCCGACTAGCGGTCTCCAATGAGCAGTTCTTC
d_gene: NA; v_gene: TRBV20-1; abundance: few; len: 15; j_gene: TRBJ1-2; CDR3aa: CSARDGSGISGSYTF; CDR3nt: TGCAGTGCTAGAGATGGATCGGGAATTAGCGGCAGCTACACCTTC
d_gene: NA; v_gene: TRBV20-1; abundance: NA; len: 14; j_gene: TRBJ1-3; CDR3aa: CSAFQGARGNTIYF; CDR3nt: TGCAGTGCTTTCCAAGGGGCTAGAGGAAACACCATATATTTT
d_gene: NA; v_gene: TRBV2; abundance: few; len: 14; j_gene: TRBJ2-7; CDR3aa: CASTWAWGGSEQYF; CDR3nt: TGTGCCAGCACCTGGGCATGGGGGGGCAGTGAGCAGTACTTC
d_gene: NA; v_gene: TRBV5-1; abundance: many; len: 14; j_gene: TRBJ1-1; CDR3aa: CASSFSQTNTEAFF; CDR3nt: TGCGCCAGCAGCTTCTCTCAGACGAACACTGAAGCTTTCTTT
d_gene: TRBD2; v_gene: TRBV11-2; abundance: few; len: 15; j_gene: TRBJ2-1; CDR3aa: CASSRPSMVAGEQFF; CDR3nt: TGTGCCAGCAGCCGTCCTAGCATGGTAGCGGGTGAGCAGTTCTTC
d_gene: NA; v_gene: TRBV5-1; abundance: few; len: 15; j_gene: TRBJ2-3; CDR3aa: CASSKGFTGADTQYF; CDR3nt: TGCGCCAGCAGCAAAGGATTTACAGGAGCAGATACGCAGTATTTT
d_gene: TRBD1; v_gene: TRBV4-1; abundance: few; len: 17; j_gene: TRBJ1-2; CDR3aa: CASSQGPDRGQNYGYTF; CDR3nt: TGCGCCAGCAGCCAAGGGCCTGACAGGGGGCAGAACTATGGCTACACCTTC
d_gene: NA; v_gene: TRBV20-1; abundance: NA; len: 14; j_gene: TRBJ1-1; CDR3aa: CSASGRGAGTEAFF; CDR3nt: TGCAGTGCGTCAGGCCGGGGGGCGGGCACTGAAGCTTTCTTT
d_gene: NA; v_gene: TRBV5-1; abundance: NA; len: 12; j_gene: TRBJ2-1; CDR3aa: CASRKEGVEQFF; CDR3nt: TGCGCCAGTCGGAAGGAGGGAGTTGAGCAGTTCTTC
d_gene: NA; v_gene: TRBV7-4; abundance: once; len: 17; j_gene: TRBJ2-2; CDR3aa: CACCPHTGRTNTGELFF; CDR3nt: TGTGCCTGCTGCCCTCACACGGGACGGACGAACACCGGGGAGCTGTTTTTT
d_gene: NA; v_gene: TRBV18; abundance: NA; len: 17; j_gene: TRBJ2-2; CDR3aa: CASSPRGPSGMTGELVF; CDR3nt: TGTGCCAGCTCACCACGGGGGCCAAGCGGGATGACCGGGGAGCTGGTTTTT
d_gene: TRBD2; v_gene: TRBV29-1; abundance: few; len: 15; j_gene: TRBJ2-7; CDR3aa: CSVAHGGRADNEQYF; CDR3nt: TGCAGCGTCGCCCATGGCGGGAGGGCCGATAACGAGCAGTACTTC
d_gene: NA; v_gene: TRBV20-1; abundance: few; len: 15; j_gene: TRBJ2-6; CDR3aa: CSAIQGSSGANVLTF; CDR3nt: TGCAGTGCTATACAGGGTAGCTCTGGGGCCAACGTCCTGACTTTC
d_gene: TRBD2; v_gene: TRBV27; abundance: NA; len: 15; j_gene: TRBJ2-5; CDR3aa: CASSLTGTSGRTQYF; CDR3nt: TGTGCCAGCAGTTTAACCGGGACTAGCGGGAGGACCCAGTACTTC
d_gene: TRBD2; v_gene: TRBV7-3; abundance: once; len: 16; j_gene: TRBJ2-3; CDR3aa: CASSSTSGGNTDTQYF; CDR3nt: TGTGCCAGCAGCTCGACTAGCGGGGGAAACACAGATACGCAGTATTTT
d_gene: NA; v_gene: TRBV12-3/TRBV12-4; abundance: many; len: 16; j_gene: TRBJ1-5; CDR3aa: CASSPLTGGDRQPQHF; CDR3nt: TGTGCCAGCAGTCCCCTCACGGGGGGGGATCGTCAGCCCCAGCATTTT
d_gene: NA; v_gene: TRBV5-1; abundance: NA; len: 14; j_gene: TRBJ1-2; CDR3aa: CASSLPWVSNGYTF; CDR3nt: TGCGCCAGCAGCTTGCCTTGGGTAAGCAATGGCTACACCTTC
d_gene: NA; v_gene: TRBV5-6; abundance: once; len: 14; j_gene: TRBJ2-1; CDR3aa: CARGPGILYNEQFF; CDR3nt: TGTGCCAGGGGCCCCGGGATCCTATACAATGAGCAGTTCTTC
d_gene: TRBD1; v_gene: TRBV12-3/TRBV12-4; abundance: NA; len: 14; j_gene: TRBJ1-2; CDR3aa: CASSFGTGGYGYTF; CDR3nt: TGTGCCAGCAGTTTTGGGACAGGGGGCTATGGCTACACCTTC
d_gene: NA; v_gene: TRBV24-1; abundance: NA; len: 16; j_gene: TRBJ2-7; CDR3aa: CATSDFPAGATYEQYF; CDR3nt: TGTGCCACCAGTGATTTCCCCGCTGGGGCTACCTACGAGCAGTACTTC
d_gene: TRBD1; v_gene: TRBV3-1; abundance: few; len: 14; j_gene: TRBJ1-1; CDR3aa: CASSPRDRGGEAFF; CDR3nt: TGTGCCAGCAGCCCCCGGGACAGGGGGGGTGAAGCTTTCTTT